This is a list of T cell receptor beta chains from one sample in a study of blood T cell repertoires in COVID-19. TCRdb's table, derived via immunoSEQ multiplex PCR, lists solely in-frame clones and lacks some. This sample has 130,000 to 150,000 clones, with under 90% found just once. The sequencing input was peripheral blood. Source of these receptors: a man aged 65 to 85 who had recovered from COVID-19. The CDR3 runs from the conserved cysteine through the conserved F or W. The order of the fields is D gene, clone size, CDR3 length, V gene, J gene, CDR3 protein, CDR3 DNA. The D gene is left open where the match is weak. The size of a clone is reported for some rows only, either as once, few or many, or as a class for expanded clones.

D gene: TRBD1; clone size: few; CDR3 length: 13; V gene: TRBV7-3; J gene: TRBJ2-1; CDR3 protein: CASSSPGGNEQFF; CDR3 DNA: TGTGCCAGCAGCTCCCCAGGGGGAAATGAGCAGTTCTTC
D gene: TRBD2; clone size: -; CDR3 length: 13; V gene: TRBV2; J gene: TRBJ2-3; CDR3 protein: CASIAGETDTQYF; CDR3 DNA: TGTGCCAGCATAGCGGGAGAAACAGATACGCAGTATTTT
D gene: TRBD2; clone size: once; CDR3 length: 16; V gene: TRBV5-6; J gene: TRBJ2-2; CDR3 protein: CASSPGTSLDTGELFF; CDR3 DNA: TGTGCCAGCAGCCCTGGGACTAGCCTCGACACCGGGGAGCTGTTTTTT
D gene: -; clone size: -; CDR3 length: 15; V gene: TRBV5-1; J gene: TRBJ2-7; CDR3 protein: CASSWANALSYEQYF; CDR3 DNA: TGCGCCAGCAGCTGGGCGAATGCCCTTTCCTACGAGCAGTACTTC
D gene: -; clone size: -; CDR3 length: 13; V gene: TRBV7-2; J gene: TRBJ2-7; CDR3 protein: CASSLGVIGEQYF; CDR3 DNA: TGTGCCAGCAGCTTAGGAGTGATCGGCGAGCAGTACTTC
D gene: -; clone size: -; CDR3 length: 11; V gene: TRBV6-1; J gene: TRBJ2-7; CDR3 protein: CASREATKQYF; CDR3 DNA: TGTGCCAGCAGGGAAGCGACTAAGCAGTACTTC
D gene: -; clone size: -; CDR3 length: 12; V gene: TRBV27; J gene: TRBJ2-7; CDR3 protein: CASSGGTYEQYF; CDR3 DNA: TGTGCCAGCAGCGGGGGAACCTACGAGCAGTACTTC
D gene: -; clone size: -; CDR3 length: 15; V gene: TRBV5-6; J gene: TRBJ2-7; CDR3 protein: CASRMRVGRVNEQYF; CDR3 DNA: TGTGCCAGCAGGATGAGGGTTGGCAGAGTAAACGAGCAGTACTTC
D gene: TRBD1; clone size: -; CDR3 length: 13; V gene: TRBV6-6; J gene: TRBJ1-1; CDR3 protein: CASYRGQGNEAFF; CDR3 DNA: TGTGCCAGCTACCGGGGACAGGGAAATGAAGCTTTCTTT
D gene: TRBD2; clone size: -; CDR3 length: 12; V gene: TRBV2; J gene: TRBJ2-1; CDR3 protein: CAGALAGFEQFF; CDR3 DNA: TGTGCCGGAGCCTTAGCGGGATTTGAGCAGTTCTTC
D gene: TRBD2; clone size: few; CDR3 length: 17; V gene: TRBV10-1; J gene: TRBJ2-2; CDR3 protein: CASSESVGLAGTGELFF; CDR3 DNA: TGCGCCAGCAGTGAGTCAGTGGGGCTAGCGGGCACCGGGGAGCTGTTTTTT
D gene: TRBD1; clone size: -; CDR3 length: 17; V gene: TRBV25-1; J gene: TRBJ1-1; CDR3 protein: CASSAGQGAGVGTEAFF; CDR3 DNA: TGTGCCAGCAGTGCGGGACAGGGGGCGGGGGTCGGTACTGAAGCTTTCTTT
D gene: TRBD2; clone size: -; CDR3 length: 13; V gene: TRBV5-1; J gene: TRBJ2-7; CDR3 protein: CASSLGEGYEQYF; CDR3 DNA: TGCGCCAGCAGCTTGGGGGAGGGTTACGAGCAGTACTTC
D gene: -; clone size: -; CDR3 length: 13; V gene: TRBV11-3; J gene: TRBJ2-5; CDR3 protein: CASSLDQGETQYF; CDR3 DNA: TGTGCCAGCAGCTTAGATCAGGGAGAGACCCAGTACTTC
D gene: -; clone size: -; CDR3 length: 14; V gene: TRBV5-1; J gene: TRBJ1-4; CDR3 protein: CASSPGMIDEKLFF; CDR3 DNA: TGCGCCAGCAGCCCGGGGATGATCGATGAAAAACTGTTTTTT
D gene: TRBD1; clone size: -; CDR3 length: 16; V gene: TRBV19; J gene: TRBJ2-1; CDR3 protein: CASSPPGTGTDNEQFF; CDR3 DNA: TGTGCCAGTAGTCCACCCGGGACAGGGACGGACAATGAGCAGTTCTTC
D gene: TRBD1; clone size: many; CDR3 length: 17; V gene: TRBV18; J gene: TRBJ1-2; CDR3 protein: CASSPPPGTDVNYGYTF; CDR3 DNA: TGTGCCAGCTCGCCCCCCCCCGGGACAGATGTTAACTATGGCTACACCTTC
D gene: TRBD1; clone size: -; CDR3 length: 14; V gene: TRBV24-1; J gene: TRBJ2-7; CDR3 protein: CAPSLQGEVYEQYF; CDR3 DNA: TGTGCCCCGTCTTTACAGGGGGAGGTCTACGAGCAGTACTTC
D gene: TRBD2; clone size: -; CDR3 length: 15; V gene: TRBV18; J gene: TRBJ2-7; CDR3 protein: CASSPSSGSSHEQYF; CDR3 DNA: TGTGCCAGCTCACCTTCTAGCGGGAGTTCCCACGAGCAGTACTTC
D gene: -; clone size: -; CDR3 length: 15; V gene: TRBV9; J gene: TRBJ2-5; CDR3 protein: CASSVAVGLGETQYF; CDR3 DNA: TGTGCCAGCAGCGTAGCTGTAGGACTGGGAGAGACCCAGTACTTC
D gene: -; clone size: -; CDR3 length: 16; V gene: TRBV5-5; J gene: TRBJ1-3; CDR3 protein: CASSLGGHRSGNTIYF; CDR3 DNA: TGTGCCAGCAGCCTCGGCGGACACCGCTCTGGAAACACCATATATTTT
D gene: TRBD1; clone size: -; CDR3 length: 16; V gene: TRBV9; J gene: TRBJ1-3; CDR3 protein: CASSVVGTGSGNTIYF; CDR3 DNA: TGTGCCAGCAGCGTAGTGGGGACAGGCTCTGGAAACACCATATATTTT
D gene: -; clone size: -; CDR3 length: 11; V gene: TRBV12-3/TRBV12-4; J gene: TRBJ2-1; CDR3 protein: CASSLRDEQFF; CDR3 DNA: TGTGCCAGCAGTTTACGAGATGAGCAGTTCTTC
D gene: TRBD2; clone size: -; CDR3 length: 13; V gene: TRBV5-4; J gene: TRBJ2-7; CDR3 protein: CASSSIAGMEQYF; CDR3 DNA: TGTGCCAGCAGTTCCATAGCGGGAATGGAGCAGTACTTC
D gene: -; clone size: -; CDR3 length: 13; V gene: TRBV12-3/TRBV12-4; J gene: TRBJ2-7; CDR3 protein: CASSPRGPYEQYF; CDR3 DNA: TGTGCCAGCAGTCCCAGGGGCCCCTACGAGCAGTACTTC
D gene: TRBD1; clone size: -; CDR3 length: 13; V gene: TRBV3-1/TRBV3-2; J gene: TRBJ1-1; CDR3 protein: CASSQRRGTEAFF; CDR3 DNA: TGTGCCAGCAGCCAACGCAGGGGGACTGAAGCTTTCTTT
D gene: TRBD2; clone size: -; CDR3 length: 16; V gene: TRBV29-1; J gene: TRBJ2-1; CDR3 protein: CSVERGLAEGDNEQFF; CDR3 DNA: TGCAGCGTTGAACGGGGACTAGCGGAAGGGGACAATGAGCAGTTCTTC
D gene: -; clone size: -; CDR3 length: 14; V gene: TRBV27; J gene: TRBJ1-3; CDR3 protein: CASSSTLSGNTIYF; CDR3 DNA: TGTGCCAGCAGTAGCACCCTCTCTGGAAACACCATATATTTT
D gene: -; clone size: -; CDR3 length: 15; V gene: TRBV11-1; J gene: TRBJ2-4; CDR3 protein: CASSLRRPGSNIQYF; CDR3 DNA: TGTGCCAGCAGCTTACGGCGTCCGGGTTCGAACATTCAGTACTTC
D gene: TRBD1; clone size: -; CDR3 length: 16; V gene: TRBV10-3; J gene: TRBJ1-2; CDR3 protein: CAISPVGDSANYGYTF; CDR3 DNA: TGTGCCATCAGCCCCGTCGGGGACAGCGCTAACTATGGCTACACCTTC
D gene: -; clone size: many; CDR3 length: 14; V gene: TRBV7-3; J gene: TRBJ2-3; CDR3 protein: CASSLSGNTDTQYF; CDR3 DNA: TGTGCCAGCAGCTTAAGCGGGAACACAGATACGCAGTATTTT
D gene: -; clone size: once; CDR3 length: 16; V gene: TRBV7-6; J gene: TRBJ2-2; CDR3 protein: CASSLGFPASTGELFF; CDR3 DNA: TGTGCCAGCAGCTTAGGATTCCCCGCTAGCACCGGGGAGCTGTTTTTT
D gene: -; clone size: -; CDR3 length: 24; V gene: TRBV24-1; J gene: TRBJ1-4; CDR3 protein: CATSDLQERAGRGSPQTTNEKLFF; CDR3 DNA: TGTGCCACCAGTGATTTGCAGGAGCGCGCGGGCAGGGGTTCTCCCCAGACAACTAATGAAAAACTGTTTTTT
D gene: TRBD1; clone size: once; CDR3 length: 13; V gene: TRBV2; J gene: TRBJ2-7; CDR3 protein: CASRPGGFYEQYF; CDR3 DNA: TGTGCCAGCAGGCCAGGGGGCTTCTACGAGCAGTACTTC